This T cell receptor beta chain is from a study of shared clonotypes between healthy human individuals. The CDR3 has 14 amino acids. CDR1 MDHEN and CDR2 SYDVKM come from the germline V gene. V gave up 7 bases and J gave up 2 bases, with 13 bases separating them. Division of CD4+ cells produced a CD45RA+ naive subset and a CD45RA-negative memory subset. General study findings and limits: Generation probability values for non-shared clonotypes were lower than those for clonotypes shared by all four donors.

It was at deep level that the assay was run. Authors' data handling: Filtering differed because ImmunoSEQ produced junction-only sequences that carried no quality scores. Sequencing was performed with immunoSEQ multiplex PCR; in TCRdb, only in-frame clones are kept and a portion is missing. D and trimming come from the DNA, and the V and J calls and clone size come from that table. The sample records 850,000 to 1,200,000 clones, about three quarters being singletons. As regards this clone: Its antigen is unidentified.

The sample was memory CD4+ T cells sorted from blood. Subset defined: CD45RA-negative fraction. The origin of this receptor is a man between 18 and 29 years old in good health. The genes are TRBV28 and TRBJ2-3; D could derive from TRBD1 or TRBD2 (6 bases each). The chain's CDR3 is CASTRWGATDTQYF. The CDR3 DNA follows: TGTGCCAGCACCCGGTGGGGGGCCACAGATACGCAGTATTTT.